This TCR beta chain was profiled in a study of response to subunit inactivated influenza vaccine. Worth noting for this clonotype: The target antigen is unknown.

TCRdb re-called the RT-PCR reads through MiXCR, storing one row per CDR3 protein. The data hold approximately 500,000 distinct CDR3 sequences, with roughly 13% observed a single time. General observations from the study: It was the authors' suggestion that each seasonal influenza vaccination recruits few new T cells.

The V end was cut by 1 base, the J end by 7 bases, with 11 bases between. The CDR3 spans 13 residues. CDR1 and CDR2 (germline): LGHNA, YNFKEQ. The V gene is TRBV4-2, the J gene TRBJ2-7; D not certain. This TCR derives from a man aged 50-59 years who received an inactivated influenza vaccine. The material sequenced was PBMCs from blood, taken about 40 days after vaccination. Here the CDR3 DNA reads TGTGCCAGCAGCCAAGTTGGATCTTTAGAGCAGTACTTC. It translates to CASSQVGSLEQYF.